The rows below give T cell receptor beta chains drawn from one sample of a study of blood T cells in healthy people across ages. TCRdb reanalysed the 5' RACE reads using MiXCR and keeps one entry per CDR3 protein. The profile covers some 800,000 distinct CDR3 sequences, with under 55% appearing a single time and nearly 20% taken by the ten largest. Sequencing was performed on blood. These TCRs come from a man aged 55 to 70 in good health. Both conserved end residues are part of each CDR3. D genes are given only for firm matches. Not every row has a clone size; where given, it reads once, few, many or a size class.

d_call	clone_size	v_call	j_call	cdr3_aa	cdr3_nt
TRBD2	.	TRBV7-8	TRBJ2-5	CASSLPRGGPETQYF	TGTGCCAGCAGCTTACCGCGGGGGGGCCCCGAGACCCAGTACTTC
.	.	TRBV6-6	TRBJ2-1	CASSYAQGHYEQFF	TGTGCCAGCAGTTACGCCCAGGGGCACTACGAGCAGTTCTTC
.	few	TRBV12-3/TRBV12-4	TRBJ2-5	CASRSVETQYF	TGTGCCAGCAGGTCGGTGGAGACCCAGTACTTC
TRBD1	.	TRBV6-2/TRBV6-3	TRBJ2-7	CASRRGTVQNLYEQYF	TGTGCCAGCCGCCGAGGGACAGTACAGAACTTGTACGAGCAGTACTTC
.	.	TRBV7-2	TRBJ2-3	CASSVDVGTDTQYF	TGTGCCAGCAGCGTGGATGTTGGCACAGATACGCAGTATTTT
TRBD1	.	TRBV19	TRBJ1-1	CASKTTGGARNTEAFF	TGTGCCAGTAAAACCACAGGGGGCGCAAGGAACACTGAAGCTTTCTTT
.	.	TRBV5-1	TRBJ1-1	CASRPRGVTEAFF	TGCGCCAGCAGACCCCGGGGGGTTACTGAAGCTTTCTTT
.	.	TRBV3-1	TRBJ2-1	CASKFRQSSYNEQFF	TGTGCCAGCAAGTTCAGGCAGAGCTCCTACAATGAGCAGTTCTTC
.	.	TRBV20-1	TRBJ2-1	CSANPSRSSYNERYF	TGCAGTGCAAATCCCAGCAGAAGCTCCTACAATGAGCGGTACTTC
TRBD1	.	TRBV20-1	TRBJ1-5	CSARVKGQGANNQPQHF	TGCAGTGCTAGAGTAAAGGGGCAGGGGGCGAACAATCAGCCCCAGCATTTT
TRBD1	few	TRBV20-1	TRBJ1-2	CSAEDRVDYGYTF	TGCAGTGCGGAAGACAGGGTAGACTATGGCTACACCTTC
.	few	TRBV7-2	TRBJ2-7	CASSPDGQISYEQYF	TGTGCCAGCAGCCCAGACGGACAGATCTCCTACGAGCAGTACTTC
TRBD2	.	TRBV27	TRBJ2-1	CASSLKSSGAYNEQFF	TGTGCCAGCAGTTTAAAGTCTAGCGGGGCCTACAATGAGCAGTTCTTC
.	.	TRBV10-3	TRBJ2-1	CVISEFLDNSNEQFF	TGTGTCATCAGTGAGTTTTTGGACAATAGCAATGAGCAGTTCTTC
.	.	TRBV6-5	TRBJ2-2	CASRQGSNTGELFF	TGTGCCAGCAGACAAGGTTCAAACACCGGGGAGCTGTTTTTT
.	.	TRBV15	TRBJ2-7	CATSRGGSPSEQYF	TGTGCCACCAGCAGAGGTGGGAGTCCCTCCGAGCAGTACTTC
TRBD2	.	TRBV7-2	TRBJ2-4	CASSSGGRGIKYF	TGTGCCAGCAGCTCCGGGGGGAGAGGAATTAAGTACTTC
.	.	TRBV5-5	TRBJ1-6	CASSPRSGNNSPLHF	TGTGCCAGCAGCCCCCGTTCCGGGAATAATTCACCCCTCCACTTT
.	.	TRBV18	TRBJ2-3	CASSPGTHTDTQYF	TGTGCCAGCTCACCAGGTACTCACACAGATACGCAGTATTTT
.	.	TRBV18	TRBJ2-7	CASSPRLDSSYEQYF	TGTGCCAGCTCACCAAGGTTGGACAGCTCCTACGAGCAGTACTTC
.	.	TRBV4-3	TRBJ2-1	CVSSQEGLGLGGEQFF	TGCGTCAGCAGCCAAGAGGGGTTGGGCCTCGGGGGTGAGCAGTTCTTC
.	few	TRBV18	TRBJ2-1	CASSPQGYNEQFF	TGTGCCAGCTCACCCCAGGGTTACAATGAGCAGTTCTTC
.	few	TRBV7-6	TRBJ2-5	CASSSVFGDTQYF	TGTGCCAGCAGCTCCGTGTTCGGTGATACCCAGTACTTC
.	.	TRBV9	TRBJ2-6	CASSFWISGANVLTF	TGTGCCAGCAGCTTTTGGATCTCTGGGGCCAACGTCCTGACTTTC
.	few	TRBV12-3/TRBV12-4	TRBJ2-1	CASSLVATDNEQFF	TGTGCCAGCAGTTTAGTTGCTACAGACAATGAGCAGTTCTTC
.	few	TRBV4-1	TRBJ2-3	CASSRSAPGHKSTDTQYF	TGCGCCAGCAGCCGAAGCGCACCGGGACACAAATCCACAGATACGCAGTATTTT
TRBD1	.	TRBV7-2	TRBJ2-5	CASRPTGGSETQYF	TGTGCCAGCAGGCCAACAGGGGGCTCTGAGACCCAGTACTTC
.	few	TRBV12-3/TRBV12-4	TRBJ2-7	CASSLTGLYEQYF	TGTGCCAGCAGTTTAACAGGGCTCTACGAGCAGTACTTC
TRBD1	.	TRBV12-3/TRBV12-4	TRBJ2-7	CASRPPGQGYEQYF	TGTGCCAGCAGACCCCCGGGACAGGGGTACGAGCAGTACTTC
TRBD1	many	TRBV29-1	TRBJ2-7	CSVKLGTGSYEQYF	TGCAGCGTTAAACTCGGGACAGGTTCCTACGAGCAGTACTTC
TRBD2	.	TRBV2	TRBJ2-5	CASNISTRSSGGIRSKQETQYF	TGTGCCAGCAATATCTCCACCCGATCTAGCGGGGGAATTAGGAGTAAGCAAGAGACCCAGTACTTC
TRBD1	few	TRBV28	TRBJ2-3	CASSLGRQGSDTQYF	TGTGCCAGCAGTTTAGGAAGACAGGGATCAGATACGCAGTATTTT
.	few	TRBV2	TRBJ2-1	CASSDHGSGHNEQFF	TGTGCCAGCAGCGACCATGGAAGCGGACACAATGAGCAGTTCTTC
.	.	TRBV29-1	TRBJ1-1	CSIRKTNTEAFF	TGCAGCATTAGGAAGACCAACACTGAAGCTTTCTTT
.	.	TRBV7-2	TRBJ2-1	CASSLQGGTYNEQFF	TGTGCCAGCAGCTTGCAGGGGGGAACCTACAATGAGCAGTTCTTC
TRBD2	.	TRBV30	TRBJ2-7	CAWSLAGAYNEQYF	TGTGCCTGGTCGTTAGCGGGGGCCTACAATGAGCAGTACTTC
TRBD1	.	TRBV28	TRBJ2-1	CASTFKETGEETQFF	TGTGCCAGCACCTTCAAGGAGACAGGGGAGGAGACCCAGTTCTTC
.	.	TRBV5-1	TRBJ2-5	CASSSKPRGGETQYF	TGCGCCAGCAGCTCGAAACCACGTGGCGGAGAGACCCAGTACTTC
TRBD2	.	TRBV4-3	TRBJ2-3	CASSQDLGTSGGDTQYF	TGCGCCAGCAGCCAAGATCTTGGGACTAGCGGGGGAGATACGCAGTATTTT
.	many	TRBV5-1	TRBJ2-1	CASSLGQPGSEQFF	TGCGCCAGCAGCTTGGGCCAACCCGGGAGTGAGCAGTTCTTC
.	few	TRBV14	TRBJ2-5	CASSQIQETQYF	TGTGCCAGCAGCCAAATTCAAGAGACCCAGTACTTC
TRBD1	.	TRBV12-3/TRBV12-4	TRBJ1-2	CASTLTAGTGKGYTF	TGTGCCAGCACTCTCACTGCCGGGACAGGGAAGGGCTACACCTTC
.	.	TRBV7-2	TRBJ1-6	CVSSPGVGSGSPLHF	TGTGTCAGCAGCCCTGGAGTGGGGTCTGGATCACCCCTCCACTTT
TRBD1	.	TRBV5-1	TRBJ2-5	CASSQGKGAEETQYF	TGCGCCAGCAGTCAGGGGAAGGGGGCCGAGGAGACCCAGTACTTC
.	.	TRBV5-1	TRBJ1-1	CASSFVPGGGQDTEAFF	TGCGCCAGCAGCTTTGTGCCAGGCGGGGGGCAGGACACTGAAGCTTTCTTT
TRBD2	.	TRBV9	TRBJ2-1	CASSVNSGGYNEQFF	TGTGCCAGCAGCGTAAACAGCGGGGGATACAATGAGCAGTTCTTC
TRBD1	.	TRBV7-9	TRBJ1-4	CAWDRDNEKLFF	TGTGCATGGGACAGAGACAATGAAAAACTGTTTTTT
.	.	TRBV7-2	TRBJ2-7	CASSEGPSASYEQYF	TGTGCCAGCAGCGAGGGACCTTCTGCCTCCTACGAGCAGTACTTC
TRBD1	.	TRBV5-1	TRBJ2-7	CASSDGTGGHEQYF	TGCGCCAGCAGCGACGGGACAGGGGGCCACGAGCAGTACTTC
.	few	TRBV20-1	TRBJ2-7	CSATPVSYNEQYF	TGCAGTGCTACGCCCGTCTCCTACAATGAGCAGTACTTC
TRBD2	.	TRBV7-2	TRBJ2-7	CASSSMREGEQYF	TGTGCCAGCAGCTCCATGAGGGAGGGCGAGCAGTACTTC
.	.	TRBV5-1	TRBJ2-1	CASREDGSYNEQFF	TGCGCCAGCCGAGAAGATGGCTCCTACAATGAGCAGTTCTTC
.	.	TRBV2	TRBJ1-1	CAGSDRLMNTEAFF	TGTGCCGGCAGTGACAGACTAATGAACACTGAAGCTTTCTTT